This entry describes one T cell receptor beta chain. Its antigen is unidentified. This record comes from a study of identifying expanded T cells in peripheral blood. The V segment lost 6 bases and the J segment 4 bases; nucleotides outside the gene matches: 6. Germline CDR1 SNHLY, CDR2 FYNNEI. CDR3 length equals 14 residues. The assay was immunoSEQ multiplex PCR, and TCRdb's table has in-frame clones only and misses some. Here the sample spans 60,000 to 70,000 clones, approximately 83% being singletons. Study conclusions and caveats: Approximately two-week clone count variance significantly increased as total template count grew.

No infections or other immune events were documented during collection. This chain connects TRBV2 to TRBJ2-3, with 8 bases aligning to TRBD2. Material: blood. This receptor was taken from a person between 18 and 70 years old in good health. The CDR3 DNA follows: TGTGCCAGCAGGAAGGCGGGGGGCGCAGATACGCAGTATTTT. This sequence encodes CASRKAGGADTQYF.